A selection of T cell receptor beta chains follows, all from one sample in a study of T cell changes during pregnancy in multiple sclerosis. Method: immunoSEQ multiplex PCR; TCRdb's copy keeps in-frame clones and lacks some. The top ten clones hold 0.4% to 0.55% of a sample with 48,000 or so clones, approximately 95% of them seen once. The sample was CD4+ T cells from peripheral blood mononuclear cells, taken in the first trimester of pregnancy. These TCRs come from a female donor with multiple sclerosis, enrolled in a pregnancy study. Each CDR3 is given with its conserved first and last residue. D genes are given only for firm matches. The listing skips clone size in some rows; elsewhere it reads once, few, many or a size class.

V gene,D gene,clone size,J gene,CDR3 protein,CDR3 DNA
TRBV6-5,-,-,TRBJ1-6,CASSRGVNSPLHF,TGTGCCAGCAGCCGGGGGGTTAATTCACCCCTCCACTTT
TRBV5-1,TRBD1,-,TRBJ1-2,CASSPGTGFHYGYTF,TGCGCCAGCAGCCCCGGGACAGGGTTCCATTATGGCTACACCTTC
TRBV15,TRBD1,-,TRBJ1-4,CATSRDRGSEKLFF,TGTGCCACCAGCAGAGACAGGGGGAGTGAAAAACTGTTTTTT
TRBV9,TRBD1,-,TRBJ2-5,CASSAGQGGETQYF,TGTGCCAGCAGCGCAGGACAGGGGGGAGAGACCCAGTACTTC
TRBV6-6,TRBD2,-,TRBJ2-1,CASSSRLAGGYNEQFF,TGTGCCAGCAGTTCCCGACTAGCGGGGGGGTACAATGAGCAGTTCTTC
TRBV18,TRBD2,-,TRBJ2-5,CASSPDSRRGRRETQYF,TGTGCCAGCTCACCAGATTCCCGGCGGGGGAGGCGAGAGACCCAGTACTTC
TRBV14,TRBD1,-,TRBJ1-1,CASSLRTGGYTEAFF,TGTGCCAGCAGCCTCAGGACAGGGGGCTACACTGAAGCTTTCTTT
TRBV19,TRBD1,-,TRBJ2-2,CASSIRDRGYTGELFF,TGTGCCAGTAGTATCCGGGACAGGGGGTACACCGGGGAGCTGTTTTTT
TRBV5-1,-,-,TRBJ1-6,CASSPQVNSYNSPLHF,TGCGCCAGCAGCCCACAGGTCAACTCCTATAATTCACCCCTCCACTTT
TRBV18,-,-,TRBJ1-5,CASSPNENQPQHF,TGTGCCAGCTCACCCAACGAGAATCAGCCCCAGCATTTT
TRBV7-8,-,-,TRBJ2-2,CASSVQGNTGELFF,TGTGCCAGCAGCGTCCAGGGTAACACCGGGGAGCTGTTTTTT
TRBV9,-,-,TRBJ1-3,CASSPTVGNTIYF,TGTGCCAGCAGCCCGACAGTCGGAAACACCATATATTTT
TRBV20-1,-,-,TRBJ2-7,CSASGGHEQYF,TGCAGTGCTAGCGGGGGTCACGAGCAGTACTTC
TRBV18,TRBD1,-,TRBJ2-2,CASSTGTGKNTGELFF,TGTGCCAGCTCAACCGGGACAGGAAAGAACACCGGGGAGCTGTTTTTT
TRBV6-1,-,-,TRBJ2-7,CASSAGTLGYEQYF,TGTGCCAGCAGCGCTGGGACTCTCGGCTACGAGCAGTACTTC
TRBV5-1,TRBD2,-,TRBJ2-4,CASSLPGTTNKNIQYF,TGCGCCAGCAGCTTACCCGGGACTACAAACAAAAACATTCAGTACTTC
TRBV5-1,TRBD1,-,TRBJ1-1,CASSFGTGDKAFF,TGCGCCAGCAGCTTTGGGACAGGGGATAAAGCTTTCTTT
TRBV6-1,-,once,TRBJ1-5,CASSREMAQHF,TGTGCCAGCAGTCGCGAAATGGCCCAGCATTTT
TRBV5-1,TRBD1,-,TRBJ2-5,CASSLAGTEKETQYF,TGCGCCAGCAGCTTGGCTGGGACAGAAAAAGAGACCCAGTACTTC
TRBV19,TRBD2,-,TRBJ2-2,CATSPGTTNTGELFF,TGTGCCACCAGTCCTGGGACTACCAACACCGGGGAGCTGTTTTTT
TRBV7-3,-,few,TRBJ1-1,CASSPYRVGLNTEAFF,TGTGCCAGCAGCCCCTACAGGGTCGGGTTGAACACTGAAGCTTTCTTT
TRBV11-2,TRBD1,-,TRBJ2-7,CASSSPLTGDYEQYF,TGTGCCAGCAGCTCCCCCCTAACAGGGGACTACGAGCAGTACTTC
TRBV27,TRBD2,-,TRBJ2-7,CASRPSPPGLAREQYF,TGTGCCAGCAGACCCTCCCCACCGGGACTAGCAAGGGAGCAGTACTTC
TRBV5-4,-,-,TRBJ2-2,CASSQLAGELFF,TGTGCCAGCAGCCAACTAGCCGGGGAGCTGTTTTTT
TRBV4-2,-,-,TRBJ2-4,CASSQEGAGYFGKNIQYF,TGTGCCAGCAGCCAAGAGGGGGCAGGGTACTTTGGCAAAAACATTCAGTACTTC
TRBV5-1,-,-,TRBJ2-3,CATAPDRPEDTQYF,TGCGCCACCGCTCCCGACAGGCCCGAGGATACGCAGTATTTT
TRBV6-5,TRBD1,-,TRBJ1-5,CASSSGQGSNQPQHF,TGTGCCAGCAGCTCCGGACAGGGAAGCAATCAGCCCCAGCATTTT